These T cell receptor beta chains were read from a single sample in a study of low-dose radiotherapy and immunotherapy resistance in tumors. TCRdb independently ran MiXCR on the reads; one entry per CDR3 protein. The sample lists fewer than 90,000 distinct CDR3 sequences; under 20% were seen once. The sequences come from PBMCs, collected before treatment. Receptors were obtained from a male donor with prostate cancer. CDR3s include the opening cysteine and the closing phenylalanine or tryptophan. D genes are given only for firm matches. Some rows mark clone size as missing; the rest say once, few, many or name a class of expanded clone.

V	size	J	D	DNA	CDR3
TRBV28	many	TRBJ1-5	TRBD1	TGTGCCAGCACCTACCCCGGGACAGTAAATCAGCCCCAGCATTTT	CASTYPGTVNQPQHF
TRBV5-1	.	TRBJ2-7	TRBD2	TGCGCCAGCAGCAATGGACTAGCGGGAACCTACGAGCAGTACTTC	CASSNGLAGTYEQYF
TRBV28	many	TRBJ1-3	.	TGTGCCAGCAATGCCTGGGGTGACCGCTCTGGAAACACCATATATTTT	CASNAWGDRSGNTIYF
TRBV5-1	.	TRBJ1-2	.	TGCGCCAGCAGCTTAGGGGAAGATGGCTACACCTTC	CASSLGEDGYTF
TRBV12-3/TRBV12-4	few	TRBJ1-3	TRBD1	TGTGCCAGCAGTCAAGACAGGGGCTCTGGAAACACCATATATTTT	CASSQDRGSGNTIYF
TRBV4-3	many	TRBJ2-5	TRBD1	TGCGCCAGCAGCCGTCAGGGGGCCCGTCGAGAGACCCAGTACTTC	CASSRQGARRETQYF
TRBV3-1	many	TRBJ2-5	.	TGTGCCAGCAGCCATATCCGAGGAGGCCAAGAGACCCAGTACTTC	CASSHIRGGQETQYF
TRBV5-1	few	TRBJ2-2	TRBD2	TGCGCCAGCAGCCCACTAGCGGGGACCACCGGGGAGCTGTTTTTT	CASSPLAGTTGELFF
TRBV14	.	TRBJ1-5	.	TGTGCCAGCAGCCAAGAGGCGCGTCCCGGGACTAATCAGCCCCAGCATTTT	CASSQEARPGTNQPQHF
TRBV6-6	few	TRBJ2-1	TRBD1	TGTGCCAGCAGTTACACAAGACAGGGGGATGAGCAGTTCTTC	CASSYTRQGDEQFF
TRBV28	many	TRBJ2-5	TRBD2	TGTGCCAGCAGTTTAAATTCCTTAGCTAGCGGGAGTCGTGAGACCCAGTACTTC	CASSLNSLASGSRETQYF
TRBV7-2	many	TRBJ2-1	.	TGTGCCAGCAGCTTAGTAAGTCTAGTCGAGCAGTTCTTC	CASSLVSLVEQFF
TRBV19	many	TRBJ1-2	.	TGTGCCAGTAGTACCGCGGTGACTCCCAGGCGCTACACCTTC	CASSTAVTPRRYTF
TRBV27	many	TRBJ1-3	.	TGTGCCGGACCTAACACTTTCTCTGGAAACACCATATATTTT	CAGPNTFSGNTIYF
TRBV4-1	many	TRBJ2-3	TRBD2	TGCGCCAGCAGCCAAGATAGTGCGGGGGCAGATACGCAGTATTTT	CASSQDSAGADTQYF
TRBV20-1	many	TRBJ2-5	TRBD2	TGCAGTGCAGCCCAGACTAGCGGGAGTCGAGAGACCCAGTACTTC	CSAAQTSGSRETQYF
TRBV9	few	TRBJ2-1	TRBD2	TGTGCCAGCAGCGTAGGCGGGGGGACTATTGATGAGCAGTTCTTC	CASSVGGGTIDEQFF
TRBV5-1	many	TRBJ2-4	.	TGCGCCAGCAGTTCCGGACCCCACGGGTACATTCAGTACTTC	CASSSGPHGYIQYF
TRBV11-2	many	TRBJ2-3	.	TGTGCCAGCAGCTTAGAATCAAGGGCAGATACGCAGTATTTT	CASSLESRADTQYF
TRBV7-8	many	TRBJ2-5	TRBD2	TGTGCCAGCAGCCTCATGACTAGCGGGAGTGGTGAGACCCAGTACTTC	CASSLMTSGSGETQYF
TRBV6-4	many	TRBJ2-3	.	TGCGCCAGCAGGGGCAGGAGCACAGATACGCAGTATTTT	CASRGRSTDTQYF
TRBV5-4	many	TRBJ2-7	.	TGTGCCAGCGGGGAAGACAACTACGAGCAGTACTTC	CASGEDNYEQYF
TRBV20-1	many	TRBJ2-7	.	TGCAGTGCGGGTTCAGCTTTGAGCTCCTACGAGCAGTACTTC	CSAGSALSSYEQYF
TRBV6-2/TRBV6-3	many	TRBJ2-1	TRBD2	TGTGCCAGCAGTTACACCCAACTAGCGGGGGGAAATGAGCAGTTCTTC	CASSYTQLAGGNEQFF
TRBV12-3/TRBV12-4	many	TRBJ2-1	TRBD2	TGTGCCAGCAGTTTACTAGCGGGGGGGTACAATGAGCAGTTCTTC	CASSLLAGGYNEQFF
TRBV29-1	many	TRBJ2-1	TRBD2	TGCAGCGTTGAACGGCTAGCGGGAGTAATGGGCAATGAGCAGTTCTTC	CSVERLAGVMGNEQFF
TRBV5-4	many	TRBJ2-2	TRBD1	TGTGCCAGCAGCCAAGGGACAGGGATATCCACCGGGGAGCTGTTTTTT	CASSQGTGISTGELFF
TRBV12-3/TRBV12-4	many	TRBJ2-5	TRBD1	TGTGCCAGCTACACCGGGACAGGGGGCTTAGAGACCCAGTACTTC	CASYTGTGGLETQYF
TRBV12-3/TRBV12-4	.	TRBJ2-2	TRBD1	TGTGCCAGCAGTTCGAACACAGGGGGCTGGGACACCGGGGAGCTGTTTTTT	CASSSNTGGWDTGELFF
TRBV24-1	many	TRBJ2-3	.	TGTGCCACCAGTGAAGCCGTCGGGGGCCAATACACAGATACGCAGTATTTT	CATSEAVGGQYTDTQYF
TRBV4-1	many	TRBJ2-3	.	TGCGCCAGCAGCCAAGACGGTGCCGGGGGCCCCACAGATACGCAGTATTTT	CASSQDGAGGPTDTQYF
TRBV4-1	many	TRBJ2-2	TRBD2	TGCGCCAGCAGCGAAGAGGCATCGGGACTAGCGGGTTCTGTTTTTGGCACCGGGGAGCTGTTTTTT	CASSEEASGLAGSVFGTGELFF
TRBV3-1	many	TRBJ2-7	.	TGTGCCAGCAGCCAAGCCTGGGGGCCTTCCTACGAGCAGTACTTC	CASSQAWGPSYEQYF
TRBV23-1	.	TRBJ2-2	.	.	CASTQVPGRTPGSCFF
TRBV12-3/TRBV12-4	many	TRBJ1-4	.	TGTGCCAGCAGATTAAACAGGGACGGAAAACTGTTTTTT	CASRLNRDGKLFF
TRBV6-1	many	TRBJ1-5	.	TGTGCCAGCAGTGAAGCCGTACTTGGCCTTAGCAATCAGCCCCAGCATTTT	CASSEAVLGLSNQPQHF
TRBV11-1	many	TRBJ2-5	TRBD2	TGTGCCAGCAGCAAACGACTAGCGGGAATACAAGAGACCCAGTACTTC	CASSKRLAGIQETQYF